Sequencing of this T cell receptor beta chain was carried out in a study of blood T cell repertoires in COVID-19. Study at large: COVID-19 samples collected from the United States, Italy and Spain covered acute and convalescent phases. T cells, B-cell-depleted T cells, or PBMCs provided the cDNA or gDNA that served as material.

V was clipped by 1 base and J by 7 bases, with 11 bases between them. The CDR3 consists of 14 residues. Per germline, CDR1 MGHRA and CDR2 YSYEKL. In the original workflow: The authors estimated nucleated cell counts from reference gene primer amplification. Data came from immunoSEQ multiplex PCR; TCRdb stores just in-frame clones and leaves some out. The D gene and trimming were derived from the DNA, and the V and J assignments and clone size from that table. Of some 56,000 clones listed, approximately 80% were seen once; the top ten hold 25% to 35%. The chain carries TRBV4-1 and TRBJ1-3, with no clear D. Sequencing was carried out using peripheral blood. The clonotype comes from a woman of 80 years or more with active or convalescent COVID-19. The CDR3 DNA sequence: TGCGCCAGCAGCCAAGTCGGGAGGAGGAACACCATATATTTT. Protein sequence: CASSQVGRRNTIYF.